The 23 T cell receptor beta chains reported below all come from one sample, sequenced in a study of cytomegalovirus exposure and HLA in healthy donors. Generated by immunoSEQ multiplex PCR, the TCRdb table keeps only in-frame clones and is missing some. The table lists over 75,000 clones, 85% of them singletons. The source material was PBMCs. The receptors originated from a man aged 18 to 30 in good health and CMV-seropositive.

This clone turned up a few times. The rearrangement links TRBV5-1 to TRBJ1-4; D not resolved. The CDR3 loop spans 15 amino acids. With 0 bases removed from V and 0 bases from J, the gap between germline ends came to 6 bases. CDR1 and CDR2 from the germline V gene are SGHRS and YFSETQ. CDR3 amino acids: CASSLDPATNEKLFF. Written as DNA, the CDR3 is TGCGCCAGCAGCTTGGATCCCGCAACTAATGAAAAACTGTTTTTT.

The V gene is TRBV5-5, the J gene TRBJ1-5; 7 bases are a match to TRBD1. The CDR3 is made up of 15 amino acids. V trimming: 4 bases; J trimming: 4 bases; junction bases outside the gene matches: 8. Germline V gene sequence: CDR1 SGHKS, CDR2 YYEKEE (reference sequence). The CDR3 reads CASSITGTVNQPQHF. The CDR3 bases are TGTGCCAGCAGCATAACCGGGACAGTTAATCAGCCCCAGCATTTT.

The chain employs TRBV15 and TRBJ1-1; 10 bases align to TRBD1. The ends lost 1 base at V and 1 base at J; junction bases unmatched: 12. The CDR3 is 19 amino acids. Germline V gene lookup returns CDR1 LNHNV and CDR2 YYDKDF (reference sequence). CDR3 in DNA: TGTGCCACCAGCAGAGGGGACAGGGGATCTCATTACCCGAACACTGAAGCTTTCTTT. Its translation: CATSRGDRGSHYPNTEAFF.

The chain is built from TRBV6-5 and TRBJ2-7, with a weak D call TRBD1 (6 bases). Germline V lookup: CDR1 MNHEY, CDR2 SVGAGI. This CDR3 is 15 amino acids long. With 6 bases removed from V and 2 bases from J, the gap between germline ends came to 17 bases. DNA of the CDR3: TGTGCCAGCAGCCTTAAAACAGGGTTCACCTACGAGCAGTACTTC. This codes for CASSLKTGFTYEQYF.

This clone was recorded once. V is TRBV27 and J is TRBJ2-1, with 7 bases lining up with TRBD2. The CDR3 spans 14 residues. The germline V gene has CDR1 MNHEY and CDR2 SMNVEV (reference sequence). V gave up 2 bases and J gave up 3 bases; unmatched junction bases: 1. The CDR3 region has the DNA TGTGCCAGCAGTTTAGGGGGGGGCTACAATGAGCAGTTCTTC. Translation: CASSLGGGYNEQFF.

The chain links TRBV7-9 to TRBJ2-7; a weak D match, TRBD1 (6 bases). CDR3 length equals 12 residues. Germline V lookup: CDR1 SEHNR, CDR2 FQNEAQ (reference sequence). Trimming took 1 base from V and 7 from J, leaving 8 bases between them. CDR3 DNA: TGTGCCAGCAGCTTAGAAGGGGGTGAGCAGTACGTC. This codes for CASSLEGGEQYV.

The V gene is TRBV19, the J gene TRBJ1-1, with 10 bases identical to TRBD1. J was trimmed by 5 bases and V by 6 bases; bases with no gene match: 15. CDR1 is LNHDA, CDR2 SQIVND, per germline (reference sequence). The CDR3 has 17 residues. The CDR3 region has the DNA TGTGCCAGTAGCTTGGGCGGCTGGACAGGGGGAATTACTGAAGCTTTCTTT. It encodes CASSLGGWTGGITEAFF.

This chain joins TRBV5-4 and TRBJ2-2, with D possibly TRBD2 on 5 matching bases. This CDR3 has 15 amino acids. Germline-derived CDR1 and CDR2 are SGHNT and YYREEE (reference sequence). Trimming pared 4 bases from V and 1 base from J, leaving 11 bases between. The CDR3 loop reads CASSRDGGNTGELFF. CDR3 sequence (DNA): TGTGCCAGCAGCCGGGATGGAGGGAACACCGGGGAGCTGTTTTTT.

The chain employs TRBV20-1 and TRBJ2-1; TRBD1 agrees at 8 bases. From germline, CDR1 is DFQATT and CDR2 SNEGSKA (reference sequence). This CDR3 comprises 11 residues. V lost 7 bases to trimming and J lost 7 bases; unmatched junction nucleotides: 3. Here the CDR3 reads CSVRQGNEQFF. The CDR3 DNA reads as TGCAGTGTTCGACAGGGGAATGAGCAGTTCTTC.

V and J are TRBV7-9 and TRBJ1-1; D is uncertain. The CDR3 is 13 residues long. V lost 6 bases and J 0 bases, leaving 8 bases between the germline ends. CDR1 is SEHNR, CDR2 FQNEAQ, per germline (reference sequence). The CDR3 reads CASSNGVNTEAFF. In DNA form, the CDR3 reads TGTGCCAGCAGTAACGGAGTGAACACTGAAGCTTTCTTT.

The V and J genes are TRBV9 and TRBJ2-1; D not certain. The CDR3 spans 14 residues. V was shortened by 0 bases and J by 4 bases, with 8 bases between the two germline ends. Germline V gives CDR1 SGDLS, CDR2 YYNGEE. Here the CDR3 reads CASSVATGYNEQFF. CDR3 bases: TGTGCCAGCAGCGTAGCTACGGGTTACAATGAGCAGTTCTTC.

The CDR3 DNA reads TGTGCCAGCAGCCAAACGCATCCAAGCGGAAACACCATATATTTT. This sequence encodes CASSQTHPSGNTIYF. This sequence joins TRBV16 and TRBJ1-3; D ambiguous. Looked up from germline, CDR1 is KGHSY and CDR2 is FQNENV. V lost 2 bases and J 4 bases, leaving 12 bases between the germline ends. This CDR3 is built from 15 residues.

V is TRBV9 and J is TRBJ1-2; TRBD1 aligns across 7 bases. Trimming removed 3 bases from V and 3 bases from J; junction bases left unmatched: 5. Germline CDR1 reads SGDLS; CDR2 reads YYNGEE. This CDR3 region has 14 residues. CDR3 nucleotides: TGTGCCAGCAGCGGGGACAGTTCCCACTATGGCTACACCTTC. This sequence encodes CASSGDSSHYGYTF.

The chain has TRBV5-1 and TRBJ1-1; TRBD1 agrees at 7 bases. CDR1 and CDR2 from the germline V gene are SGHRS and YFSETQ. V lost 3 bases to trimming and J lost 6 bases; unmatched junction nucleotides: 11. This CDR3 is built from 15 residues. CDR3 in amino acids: CASSWTGQSFSEAFF. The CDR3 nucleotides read TGCGCCAGCAGCTGGACGGGACAGTCATTTTCTGAAGCTTTCTTT.

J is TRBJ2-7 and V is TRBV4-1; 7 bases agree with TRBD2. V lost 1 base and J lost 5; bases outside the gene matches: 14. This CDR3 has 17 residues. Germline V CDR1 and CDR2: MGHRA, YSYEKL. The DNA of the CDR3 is TGCGCCAGCAGCCAAGGGTTATCGCGGCGGGAGTTCGACGAGCAGTACTTC. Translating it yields CASSQGLSRREFDEQYF.

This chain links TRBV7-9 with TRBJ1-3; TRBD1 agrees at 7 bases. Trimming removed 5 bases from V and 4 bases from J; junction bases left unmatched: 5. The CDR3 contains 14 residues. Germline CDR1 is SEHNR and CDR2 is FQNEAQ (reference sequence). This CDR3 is CASSPDRDGNTIYF. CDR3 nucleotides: TGTGCCAGCAGCCCAGACAGGGACGGAAACACCATATATTTT.

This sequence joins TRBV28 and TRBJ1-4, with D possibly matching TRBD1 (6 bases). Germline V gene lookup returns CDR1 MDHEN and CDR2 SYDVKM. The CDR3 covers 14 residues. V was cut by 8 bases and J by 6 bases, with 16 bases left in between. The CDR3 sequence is CASVYGPGDEKLFF. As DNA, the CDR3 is TGTGCCAGCGTCTACGGTCCAGGGGATGAAAAACTGTTTTTT.

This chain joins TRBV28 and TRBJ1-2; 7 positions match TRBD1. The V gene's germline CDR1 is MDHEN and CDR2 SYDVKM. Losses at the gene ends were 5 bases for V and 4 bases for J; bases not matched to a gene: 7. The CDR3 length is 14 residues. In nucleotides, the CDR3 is TGTGCCAGCAGTCCGCCGAGGACAGGCTATGGCTACACCTTC. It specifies CASSPPRTGYGYTF.

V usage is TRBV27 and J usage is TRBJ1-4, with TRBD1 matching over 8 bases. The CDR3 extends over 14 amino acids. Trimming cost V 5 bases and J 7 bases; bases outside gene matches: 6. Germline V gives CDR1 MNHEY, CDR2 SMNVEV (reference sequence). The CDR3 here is CASSLTGVVEKLFF. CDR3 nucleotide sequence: TGTGCCAGCAGTCTGACAGGGGTTGTTGAAAAACTGTTTTTT. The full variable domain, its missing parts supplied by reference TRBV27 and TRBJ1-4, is EAQVTQNPRYLITVTGKKLTVTCSQNMNHEYMSWYRQDPGLGLRQIYYSMNVEVTDKGDVPEGYKVSRKEKRNFPLILESPSPNQTSLYFCASSLTGVVEKLFFGSGTQLSVL.

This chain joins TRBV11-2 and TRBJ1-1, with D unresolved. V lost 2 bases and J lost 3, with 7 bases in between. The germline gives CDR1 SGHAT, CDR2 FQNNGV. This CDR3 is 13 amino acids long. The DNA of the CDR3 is TGTGCCAGCAGCTTACAGGAGGACACTGAAGCTTTCTTT. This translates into CASSLQEDTEAFF.

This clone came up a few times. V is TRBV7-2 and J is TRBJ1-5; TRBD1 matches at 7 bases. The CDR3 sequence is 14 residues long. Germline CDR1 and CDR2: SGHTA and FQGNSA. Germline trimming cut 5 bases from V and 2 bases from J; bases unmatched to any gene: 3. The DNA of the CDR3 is TGTGCCAGCAGCCCCGGGACAGGCAATCAGCCCCAGCATTTT. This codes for CASSPGTGNQPQHF.

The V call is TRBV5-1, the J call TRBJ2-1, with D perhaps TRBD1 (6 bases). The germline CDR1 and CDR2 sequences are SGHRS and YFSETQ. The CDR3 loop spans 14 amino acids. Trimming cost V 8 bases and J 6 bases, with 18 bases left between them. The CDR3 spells CASYRDPAVNEQFF. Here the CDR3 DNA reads TGCGCCAGTTACAGGGACCCAGCAGTCAATGAGCAGTTCTTC.

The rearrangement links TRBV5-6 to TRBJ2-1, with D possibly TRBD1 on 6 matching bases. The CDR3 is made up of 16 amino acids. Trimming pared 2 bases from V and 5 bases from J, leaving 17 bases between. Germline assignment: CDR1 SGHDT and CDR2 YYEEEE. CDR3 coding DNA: TGTGCCAGCAGCTTAAGAAGGGGGACGTGGAACAATGAGCAGTTCTTC. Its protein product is CASSLRRGTWNNEQFF.